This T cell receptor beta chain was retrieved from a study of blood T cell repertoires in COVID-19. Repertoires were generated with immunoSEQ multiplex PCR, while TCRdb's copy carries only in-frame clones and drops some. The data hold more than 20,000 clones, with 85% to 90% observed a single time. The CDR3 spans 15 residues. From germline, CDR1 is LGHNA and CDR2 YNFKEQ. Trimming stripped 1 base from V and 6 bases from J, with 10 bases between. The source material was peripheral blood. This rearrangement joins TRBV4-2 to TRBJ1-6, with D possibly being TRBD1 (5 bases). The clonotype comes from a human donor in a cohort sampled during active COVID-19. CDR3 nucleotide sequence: TGTGCCAGCAGCCAAGTTTGGGGGGGTAATTCACCCCTCCACTTT. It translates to CASSQVWGGNSPLHF.